This TCR beta chain comes out of a study of response to subunit inactivated influenza vaccine. Study conclusions and caveats: The authors put forward the suggestion that each seasonal influenza vaccination may bring in only a limited number of new T cells.

J was trimmed by 5 bases and V by 1 base; bases with no gene match: 5. Germline lookup yields CDR1 SGHRS and CDR2 YFSETQ. This CDR3 contains 15 residues. As for this clonotype: As yet, its antigen is unknown.

MiXCR, applied by TCRdb to the RT-PCR reads, yields one record per CDR3 protein. The table has around 190,000 distinct CDR3 sequences, approximately 9.2% seen once. The V call is TRBV5-1, the J call TRBJ2-5; 10 bases line up with TRBD1. This TCR came from a man between 50 and 59 years old who received an inactivated influenza vaccine. This material consisted of non-naive T cells sorted from PBMCs, taken on the day of vaccination. In DNA, the CDR3 is TGCGCCAGCAGCTTGCAGGACAGGGGGAGGGAGACCCAGTACTTC. This sequence encodes CASSLQDRGRETQYF. Together with reference TRBV5-1 and TRBJ2-5, the CDR3 gives the full variable domain: KAGVTQTPRYLIKTRGQQVTLSCSPISGHRSVSWYQQTPGQGLQFLFEYFSETQRNKGNFPGRFSGRQFSNSRSEMNVSTLELGDSALYLCASSLQDRGRETQYFGPGTRLLVL.